Listed here is a single TCR beta chain. Its antigen is undetermined. These data belong to a study of OX40 agonist ivuxolimab in advanced cancers. Study-level findings and limits: On average, CD8+ T cells showed a greater number of expanded clones than CD4+.

V was clipped by 2 bases and J by 0 bases; unmatched bases: 7. Germline V gene sequence: CDR1 ENHRY, CDR2 SYGVKD. The CDR3 consists of 17 residues. Assay: immunoSEQ multiplex PCR; the TCRdb copy retains only in-frame clones and omits some. The sample lists 90,000 to 100,000 clones; roughly 89% were seen once. The V call is TRBV10-3, the J call TRBJ1-3; 7 nucleotides line up with TRBD1. The origin of this receptor is an adult with an advanced solid tumor such as melanoma, head and neck, liver or kidney cancer. Specimen: CD4+ or CD8+ T cells sorted from blood, collected in a trial of the OX40 agonist ivuxolimab. The CDR3 DNA follows: TGTGCCATCAGTGAGACAGGGGAGGAAATCTCTGGAAACACCATATATTTT. This gives the protein CAISETGEEISGNTIYF.